This TCR beta chain was captured by sequencing in a study of cytomegalovirus exposure and HLA in healthy donors (dated by TCRdb to 2016 to 2017). In the study overall: An earlier analysis of more than 550 of the donors reported 276 Gb of sequence data and 90 million to 120 million unique TCR beta sequences obtained from around 190 million T cells. About 300 gigabases of sequencing data and roughly 80 million unique TCR sequences made up an early release that covered approximately 650 HLA-typed donors. Of the 300 to 500 genotyped donors, 65% to 90% were placed in the genetic ancestry cluster associated with self-reported Caucasian donors. The aim of the study was to test whether cataloging public T cell receptors could identify signatures of past pathogen exposure. The T cell repertoires of under 700 subjects were profiled by immunosequencing and related to cytomegalovirus serostatus. Besides the first cohort of about 730 subjects, a separate validation cohort made up of 120 different subjects was used. High-throughput TCR immunosequencing, statistical association of individual TCRs with disease status, and machine learning were combined to predict cytomegalovirus infection status. In a later analysis, previously published TCR beta repertoires from some 640 donors were re-analyzed and high-resolution HLA genotyping was added so that TCR occurrence patterns could be studied. In the later analysis, no new phenotypic data were used to find candidate immune exposures; instead, reliance was placed on TCR beta sequences and their occurrence across donors. An earlier analysis of some 600 of the donors applied high-throughput TCR beta sequencing to assess whether each TCR beta V gene segment acted as functional or pseudogenic. Donor age, sex, ethnicity and CMV serostatus were compiled together with the repertoire data. Genome-wide SNP genotypes for about 65% of the roughly 670 donors were used in a later genetic analysis, which treated that subset as a discovery cohort. All discovery cohort repertoires had been generated using a single sequencing platform. HLA typing covered class I and class II loci at four-digit resolution. The number of typed donors differed by locus: roughly 629-640 for A, B, C, DRB1 and DQB1; approximately 520 for DQA1; roughly 600 for DPA1; and around 470 for DPB1. A handful of DR-DQ haplotypes were handled as single units for association and clustering because linkage in the cohort was strong. Among 300 to 500 genotyped donors of the cohort, an average of approximately 220,000 unique TCR beta nucleotide sequences was sequenced per donor, of which approximately 18% were non-productive.

The full study reports these points: In vitro tests confirmed that a few of the cytomegalovirus-associated TCR beta chains recognize cytomegalovirus antigens. In both the original and validation cohorts, the classifier was reported to diagnose cytomegalovirus status with high specificity and sensitivity. Presence/absence analyses assumed roughly uniform sequencing depth across donors, an assumption that may not hold. When HLA alleles, especially DR and DQ, strongly co-occurred, TCR associations were difficult to assign to individual alleles. Because HLA typing was missing for some donors at each locus, association tests included only the typed subset. An association between a missense DCLRE1C variant and V-gene and J-gene trimming of TCR beta chains was found in a later genetic analysis and replicated in an independent cohort. It was suggested by the authors that the approach could potentially be generalized to other disease states and immunological phenotypes. A further reported finding was that TCR beta sequences accurately predicted the HLA-A and HLA-B alleles for most subjects in the first cohort. In a later analysis, several top co-occurrence clusters were reported to appear linked to parvovirus B19, influenza, CMV and Epstein-Barr virus. Most TCR sequences were seen in very few donors, while some public TCRs were found in many individuals. Because the 87-base-pair reads could not distinguish some IMGT-functional V segments, including TRBV6-2 and TRBV6-3, those segments were excluded. A total of fewer than 200 TCR beta chains were listed by the study as associated with cytomegalovirus. A group of highly shared sequence variants was considered likely to be a technical artifact of the sequencing pipeline. Linkage disequilibrium might explain the correlated functional status among segregating V segments, but an unknown experimental factor could not be excluded. In a later analysis, the rate of TCR association differed among HLA loci, with DRB1 alleles having the most associated TCRs and HLA-C alleles having the fewest. Because counts were too low, roughly 16 rarely observed V segments, including chromosome 9 orphons, were left out of the earlier analysis of a few hundred of the donors. The cohort was sequenced for TCR beta chains only, and without alpha or paired-chain data the features that could be detected were limited. In a later analysis, HLA-associated TCR beta chains showed more clonal expansion and lower generation probabilities than non-associated chains that were equally common. CMV serostatus was the only immune exposure information available for the cohort. In a later analysis, most CMV-associated TCR beta chains were found to appear HLA-restricted, with HLA associations seemingly driven largely by CMV exposure. Specific HLA alleles were associated with 16,951 TCR beta sequences at a false discovery rate of 0.05 in a later analysis. Broadly in line with IMGT annotations, most TCR beta V segments showed up in productive rearrangements about 87% or about 30% of the time in an earlier analysis of around 550 of the donors. A later genetic analysis reported fewer N-insertions in productive TCRs among donors in an Asian-associated ancestry cluster than the roughly 700-donor mean.

The cohort comprised fewer than 750 healthy bone marrow donors. At the time of sampling, every cohort member was nominally healthy, though immune exposures that went unrecorded were likely present. The donor was CMV seronegative and was included in the group of under 450 seronegative cohort members. Each donor provided a peripheral blood sample, and peripheral blood mononuclear cells were used for TCR beta sequencing. Genomic DNA was extracted from the blood cell samples with the Qiagen DNeasy Blood Extraction Kit. The junction carries 5 bases between V and J, which are trimmed by 11 bases and 4 bases respectively. From the cysteine through the phenylalanine, the CDR3 covers 9 amino acids. The DNA shown is the 27-base CDR3, in frame from base 1. The germline V gene provides CDR1 SNHLY and CDR2 FYNNEI. The library was made by the immunoSEQ multiplex PCR assay. For the multiplex PCR, a mixture combining 60 forward primers for TCR Vbeta segments and 13 reverse primers for TCR Jbeta segments was used. Amplification of the CDR3 region of rearranged TCR beta genes was performed with a multiplex PCR assay on genomic DNA. The amplified TCR beta libraries were sequenced on the Illumina HiSeq System as 87-base-pair reads. Per the source publication's procedure: In a later analysis, about 80 million unique TCR beta chains were counted across the 650 to 700 repertoires, and roughly 11 million of these chains were shared by at least two donors. A nearest-neighbor algorithm error-corrected the raw reads and collapsed the reads into unique sequences, merging closely related sequences to remove PCR and sequencing errors. V, D and J gene segments were assigned by aligning CDR3 sequences to IMGT reference sequences. For a sequence to be retained, at least a six-nucleotide match to both a V gene segment and a J gene segment was required. Rearrangements were classified as productive when the CDR3 lacked stop codons and remained in frame with V and J, and all other rearrangements were classified as non-productive. CDR3 was defined according to IMGT convention as the region running from the second conserved V-encoded cysteine to the conserved J-encoded phenylalanine. Sequences without an unambiguous match to a single V gene segment were excluded from the earlier analysis of about 600 of the donors. An earlier analysis of a few hundred of the donors classified V segments as functional when productive rearrangements were above 56.7% and as segregating when the standard deviation between donors was above 5%. To diagnose cytomegalovirus status from the catalog of TCR beta chain sequences, a statistical classification framework was built. In a later analysis, V and J genes were assigned by comparing TCR nucleotide sequences against IMGT/GENE-DB human TR gene sequences. A later analysis assigned CDR3 sequences and most-parsimonious VDJ recombination scenarios with the TCRdist pipeline. In a later analysis, each TCR beta chain was defined by its CDR3 amino acid sequence together with its V-gene family, and reads without a unique V-gene family were excluded. As a way to deal with suspected cross-contamination and a sequencing artifact, a later analysis dropped hundreds of nucleotide sequences that were highly shared and had low generation probability. In a later analysis, a clonal expansion index for each public chain was calculated from normalized within-repertoire ranks of inferred template counts. In a later analysis, generation probabilities were computed with a VDJ recombination model fitted to out-of-frame rearrangements, and the resulting probabilities were checked against IGoR. In a later analysis, TCR-TCR, TCR-HLA and TCR-CMV co-occurrence was scored with hypergeometric tests, and a repertoire-size bias correction was applied to TCR pairs. In a later analysis, false discovery rates were estimated by permuting HLA or CMV assignments 20 times. In a later analysis, co-occurring TCRs were grouped using DBSCAN, with TCRdist sequence similarity added in when clustering inside HLA-allele-positive subsets. Co-occurrence clustering excluded repertoires with fewer than 30,000 or more than 120,000 public chains, plus five with anomalous nucleotide sharing. This is the immuneACCESS table as TCRdb keeps it, with only in-frame sequences that have V and J called. A part of the clones is gone; compared with another copy, unresolved V genes explain less than half, and the rest is unexplained. Clone size and V and J calls were adopted from that table, with D and trimming inferred from the DNA. This sample has about 190,000 clones in its table, and 82% of those were observed once. The top ten clonotypes cover approximately 0.8% of the sample.

This clone was detected a few times. The clone's antigen remains unknown. The sample holds no much larger clone one base away, and base qualities are not on file. The TCR comes from a woman between 18 and 29 years old in good health and CMV-seronegative. Sample: PBMCs. The chain was built from TRBV2 and TRBJ2-5; no D segment can be confidently identified. The nucleotide sequence reads TGTGCCGGCGGAGAGACCCAGTACTTC. The resulting protein is CAGGETQYF.